This T cell receptor beta chain was found in a study of monozygotic twins with inflammatory bowel disease. The CDR3 contains 17 residues. Every TCR library consumed roughly 4,000 ng of total RNA. A template switching step added UMIs, each with a 6-nucleotide sample barcode. TCRdb re-analyzed the 5' RACE reads; it lists each CDR3 protein once, without DNA. Recorded for this sample: 200,000 to 250,000 distinct CDR3 sequences. This rearrangement joins TRBV12-3 or TRBV12-4 to TRBJ1-3; the D call from TCRdb, TRBD1, cannot be confirmed without DNA. Sequencing was done on a sample of blood. The clonotype comes from a human donor with ulcerative colitis or Crohn's disease, or a healthy co-twin of an affected twin (not recorded which). This CDR3 reads CASSPPRTGTAGNTIYF.